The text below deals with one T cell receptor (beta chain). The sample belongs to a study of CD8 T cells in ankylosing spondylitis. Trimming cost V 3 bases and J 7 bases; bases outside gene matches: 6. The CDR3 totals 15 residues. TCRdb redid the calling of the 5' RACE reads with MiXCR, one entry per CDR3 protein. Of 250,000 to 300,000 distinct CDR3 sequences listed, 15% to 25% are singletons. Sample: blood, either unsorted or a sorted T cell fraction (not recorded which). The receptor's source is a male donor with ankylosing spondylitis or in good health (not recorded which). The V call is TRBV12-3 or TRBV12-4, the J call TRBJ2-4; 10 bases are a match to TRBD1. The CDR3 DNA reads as TGTGCCAGCAGTTTGGGACAGGGGCCTGTGAACATTCAGTACTTC. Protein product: CASSLGQGPVNIQYF.